This T cell receptor beta chain was observed in a study of cytomegalovirus exposure and HLA in healthy donors. Study summary: Caucasian-associated ancestry cluster membership applied to just over 80% of several hundred genotyped donors. Study outcomes and limitations: Sequencing likely generated an artifact that appeared as a cluster of highly shared sequence variants. A later analysis found TCR association rates differed by HLA locus, highest for DRB1 and lowest for HLA-C.

CDR3 length: 12 amino acids. Trimming took off 3 bases at V and 2 bases at J, with 8 bases between the two ends. Germline CDR1 and CDR2: GTSNPN and SVGIG (reference sequence). About this clone: As yet, its antigen is unknown.

PCR employed 60 Vbeta and 13 Jbeta primers. Method: immunoSEQ multiplex PCR; TCRdb's copy keeps in-frame clones and lacks some. The sample records tens of thousands of clones, less than 85% being singletons. The chain links TRBV30 to TRBJ2-7; maybe TRBD1 (5 bases). Sequenced sample: PBMCs. The origin of this receptor is a woman under 30 in good health and CMV-seropositive. The CDR3: CAWSLGAYEQYF. The DNA for the CDR3 is TGTGCCTGGAGCCTAGGGGCCTACGAGCAGTACTTC.